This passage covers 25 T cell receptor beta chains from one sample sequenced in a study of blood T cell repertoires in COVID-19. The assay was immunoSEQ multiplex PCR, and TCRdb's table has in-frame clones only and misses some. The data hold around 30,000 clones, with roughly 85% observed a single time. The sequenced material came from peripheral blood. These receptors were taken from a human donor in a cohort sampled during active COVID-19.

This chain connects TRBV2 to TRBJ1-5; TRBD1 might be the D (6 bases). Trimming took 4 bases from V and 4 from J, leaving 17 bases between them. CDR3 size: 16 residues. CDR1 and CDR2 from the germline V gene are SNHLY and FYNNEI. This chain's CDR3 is CASSAGYRAQNQPQHF. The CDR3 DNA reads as TGTGCCAGCAGTGCGGGGTACAGGGCGCAAAATCAGCCCCAGCATTTT.

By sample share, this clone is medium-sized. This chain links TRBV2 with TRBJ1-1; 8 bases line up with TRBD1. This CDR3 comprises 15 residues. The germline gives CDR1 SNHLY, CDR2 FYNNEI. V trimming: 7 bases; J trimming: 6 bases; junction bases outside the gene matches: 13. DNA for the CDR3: TGTGCCAGCAAGGGGGCTCGGCAGGGGGCCGCTGAAGCTTTCTTT. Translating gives CASKGARQGAAEAFF.

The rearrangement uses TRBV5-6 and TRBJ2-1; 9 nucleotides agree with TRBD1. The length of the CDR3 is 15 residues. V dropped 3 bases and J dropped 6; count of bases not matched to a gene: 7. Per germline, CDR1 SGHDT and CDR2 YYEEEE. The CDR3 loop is CASSYLPGQGNEQFF. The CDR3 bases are TGTGCCAGCAGCTACCTTCCGGGACAGGGCAATGAGCAGTTCTTC.

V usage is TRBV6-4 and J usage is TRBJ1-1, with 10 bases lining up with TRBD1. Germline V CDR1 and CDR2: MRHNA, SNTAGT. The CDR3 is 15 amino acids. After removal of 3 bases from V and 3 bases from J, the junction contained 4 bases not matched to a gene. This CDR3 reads CASSEGDRGDTEAFF. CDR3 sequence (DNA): TGTGCCAGCAGTGAAGGGGACAGGGGAGACACTGAAGCTTTCTTT.

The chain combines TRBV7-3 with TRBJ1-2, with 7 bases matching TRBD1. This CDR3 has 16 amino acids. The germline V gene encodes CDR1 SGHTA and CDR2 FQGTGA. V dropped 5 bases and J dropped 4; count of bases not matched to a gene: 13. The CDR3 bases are TGTGCCAGCAGCCCACAACCCGGGACAGACCCCTATGGCTACACCTTC. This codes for CASSPQPGTDPYGYTF.

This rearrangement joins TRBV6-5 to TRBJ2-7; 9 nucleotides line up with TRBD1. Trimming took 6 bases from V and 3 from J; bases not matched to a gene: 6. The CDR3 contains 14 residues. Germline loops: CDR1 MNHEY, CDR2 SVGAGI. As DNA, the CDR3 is TGTGCCAGCAGCCATGACAGGGGGATCTACGAGCAGTACTTC. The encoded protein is CASSHDRGIYEQYF.

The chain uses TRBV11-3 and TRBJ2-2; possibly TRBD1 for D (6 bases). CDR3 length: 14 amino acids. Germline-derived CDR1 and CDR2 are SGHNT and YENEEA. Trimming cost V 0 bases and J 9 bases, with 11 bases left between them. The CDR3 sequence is CASSLEQGNRELFF. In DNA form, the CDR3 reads TGTGCCAGCAGCTTAGAACAGGGTAACCGGGAGCTGTTTTTT.

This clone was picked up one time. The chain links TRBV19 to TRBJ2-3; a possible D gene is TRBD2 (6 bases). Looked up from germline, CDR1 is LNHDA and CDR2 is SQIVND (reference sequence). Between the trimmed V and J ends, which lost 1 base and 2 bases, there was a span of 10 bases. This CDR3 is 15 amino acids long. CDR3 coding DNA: TGTGCCAGTAGTATAGCGGGAGTAATCACAGATACGCAGTATTTT. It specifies CASSIAGVITDTQYF.

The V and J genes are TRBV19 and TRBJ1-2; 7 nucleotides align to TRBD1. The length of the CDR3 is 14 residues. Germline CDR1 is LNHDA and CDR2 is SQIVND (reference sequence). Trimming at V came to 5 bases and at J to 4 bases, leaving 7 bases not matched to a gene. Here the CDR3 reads CASSGSGTAYGYTF. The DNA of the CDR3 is TGTGCCAGTAGTGGGTCCGGGACAGCCTATGGCTACACCTTC.

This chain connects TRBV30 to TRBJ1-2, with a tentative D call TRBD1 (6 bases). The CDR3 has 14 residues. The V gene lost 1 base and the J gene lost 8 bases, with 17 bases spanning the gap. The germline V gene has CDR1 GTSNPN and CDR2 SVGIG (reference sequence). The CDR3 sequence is CAWSGAARRGGYTF. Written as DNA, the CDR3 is TGTGCCTGGAGTGGGGCAGCACGTAGGGGGGGCTACACCTTC.

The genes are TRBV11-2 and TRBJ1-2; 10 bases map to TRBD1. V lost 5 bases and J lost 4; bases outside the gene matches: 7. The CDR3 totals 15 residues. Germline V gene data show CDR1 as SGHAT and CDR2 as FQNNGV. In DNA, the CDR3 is TGTGCCAGCAGCGGGGGACAGGGGAGATTCTATGGCTACACCTTC. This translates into CASSGGQGRFYGYTF.

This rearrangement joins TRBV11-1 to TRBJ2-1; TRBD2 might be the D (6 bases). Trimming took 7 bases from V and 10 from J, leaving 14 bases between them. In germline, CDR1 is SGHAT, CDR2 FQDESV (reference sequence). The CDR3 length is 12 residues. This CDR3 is CASIDPRGEQFF. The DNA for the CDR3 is TGTGCCAGCATCGACCCCCGGGGGGAGCAGTTCTTC.

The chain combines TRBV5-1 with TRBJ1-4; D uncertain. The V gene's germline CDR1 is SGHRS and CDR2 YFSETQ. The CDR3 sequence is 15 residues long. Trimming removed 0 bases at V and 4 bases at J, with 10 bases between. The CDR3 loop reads CASSLGAFGNEKLFF. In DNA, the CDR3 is TGCGCCAGCAGCTTGGGTGCATTCGGTAATGAAAAACTGTTTTTT.

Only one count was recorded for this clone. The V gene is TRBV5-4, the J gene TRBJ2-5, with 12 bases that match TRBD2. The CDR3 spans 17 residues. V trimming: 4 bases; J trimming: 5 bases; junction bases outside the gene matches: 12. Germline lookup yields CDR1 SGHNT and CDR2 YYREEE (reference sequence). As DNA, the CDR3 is TGTGCCAGCAGCCCCGTCCCTAGCGGGGGGGCCTGGGAGACCCAGTACTTC. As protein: CASSPVPSGGAWETQYF.

This CDR3 is CASSRTGLKKETQYF. CDR3 DNA sequence: TGTGCCAGCAGTAGGACAGGGCTAAAAAAGGAGACCCAGTACTTC. The V call is TRBV6-5, the J call TRBJ2-5, with 8 bases identical to TRBD1. The V segment lost 5 bases and the J segment 5 bases; nucleotides outside the gene matches: 10. The CDR3 loop spans 15 amino acids. Germline assignment: CDR1 MNHEY and CDR2 SVGAGI.

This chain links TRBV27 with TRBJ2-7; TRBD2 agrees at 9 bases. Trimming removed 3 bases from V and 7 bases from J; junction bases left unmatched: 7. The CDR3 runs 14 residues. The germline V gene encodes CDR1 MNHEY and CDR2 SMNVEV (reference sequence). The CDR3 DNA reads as TGTGCCAGCAGTTTTGTTGCGGGAGGGGGTGAGCAGTACTTC. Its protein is CASSFVAGGGEQYF.

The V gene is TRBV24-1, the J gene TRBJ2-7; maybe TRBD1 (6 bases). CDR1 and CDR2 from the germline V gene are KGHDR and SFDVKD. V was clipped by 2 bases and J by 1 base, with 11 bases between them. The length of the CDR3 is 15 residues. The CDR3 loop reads CATSDSGAESYEQYF. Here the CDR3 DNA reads TGTGCCACCAGTGATTCAGGGGCGGAGTCCTACGAGCAGTACTTC.

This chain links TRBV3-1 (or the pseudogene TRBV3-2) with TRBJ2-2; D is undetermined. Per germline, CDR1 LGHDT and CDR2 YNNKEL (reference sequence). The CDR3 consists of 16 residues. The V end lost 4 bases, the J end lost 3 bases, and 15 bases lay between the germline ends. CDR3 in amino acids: CASSPEWALYTGELFF. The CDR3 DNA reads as TGTGCCAGCAGCCCTGAGTGGGCCTTGTACACCGGGGAGCTGTTTTTT.

DNA of the CDR3: TGCGCCAGCAGCCCTGATGCGGGACAGGCTAACACTGAAGCTTTCTTT. Its translation is CASSPDAGQANTEAFF. This chain uses TRBV5-1 with TRBJ1-1, with TRBD1 identical over 8 bases. The CDR3 contains 16 residues. Trimming at V came to 4 bases and at J to 2 bases, leaving 10 bases not matched to a gene. In germline, CDR1 is SGHRS, CDR2 YFSETQ.

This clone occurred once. The CDR3 reads CASSLGDGTPYNEQFF. Written as DNA, the CDR3 is TGTGCCAGCAGCTTAGGTGACGGGACTCCTTACAATGAGCAGTTCTTC. The chain is built from TRBV11-2 and TRBJ2-1; weak D call: TRBD2 (6 bases). Per the germline V gene, CDR1 is SGHAT and CDR2 is FQNNGV. The CDR3 is 16 residues long. Trimming left V 1 base short and J 4 bases short, with 14 bases between. Filled out from reference TRBV11-2 and TRBJ2-1, the complete variable domain reads EAGVAQSPRYKIIEKRQSVAFWCNPISGHATLYWYQQILGQGPKLLIQFQNNGVVDDSQLPKDRFSAERLKGVDSTLKIQPAKLEDSAVYLCASSLGDGTPYNEQFFGPGTRLTVL.

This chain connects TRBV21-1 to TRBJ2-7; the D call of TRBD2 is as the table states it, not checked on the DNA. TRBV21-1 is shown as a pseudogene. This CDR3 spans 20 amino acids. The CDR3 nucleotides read TGTGGACCGAGCGGACTAGCGGGAAGCTATCCACCGAGACACTCCTACGAGCAGTACTTC. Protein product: CGPSGLAGSYPPRHSYEQYF.

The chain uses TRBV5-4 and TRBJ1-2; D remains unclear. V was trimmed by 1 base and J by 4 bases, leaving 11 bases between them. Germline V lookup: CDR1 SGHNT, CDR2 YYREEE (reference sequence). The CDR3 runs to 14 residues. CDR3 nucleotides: TGTGCCAGCAGCTTGCTTGCGGGTAGCTATGGCTACACCTTC. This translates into CASSLLAGSYGYTF.

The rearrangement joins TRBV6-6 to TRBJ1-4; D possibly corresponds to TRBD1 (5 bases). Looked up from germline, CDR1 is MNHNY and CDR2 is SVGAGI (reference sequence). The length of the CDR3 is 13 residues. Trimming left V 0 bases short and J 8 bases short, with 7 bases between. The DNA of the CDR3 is TGTGCCAGCAGTTACTCGAAGGGGGAAAAACTGTTTTTT. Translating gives CASSYSKGEKLFF.

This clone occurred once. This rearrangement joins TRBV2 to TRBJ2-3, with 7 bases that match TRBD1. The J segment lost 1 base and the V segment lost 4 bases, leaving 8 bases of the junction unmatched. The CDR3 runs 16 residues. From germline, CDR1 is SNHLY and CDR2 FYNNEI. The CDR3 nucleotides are TGTGCCAGCAGTGTTCCCCCCGGGACAGGCACAGATACGCAGTATTTT. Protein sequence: CASSVPPGTGTDTQYF. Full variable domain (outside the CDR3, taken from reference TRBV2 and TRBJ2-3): EPEVTQTPSHQVTQMGQEVILRCVPISNHLYFYWYRQILGQKVEFLVSFYNNEISEKSEIFDDQFSVERPDGSNFTLKIRSTKLEDSAMYFCASSVPPGTGTDTQYFGPGTRLTVL.

CDR3 DNA: TGTGCCAGCAGCGAGGGACTAGCCGGGGAGCTGTTTTTT. This gives the protein CASSEGLAGELFF. The chain uses TRBV7-3 and TRBJ2-2, with 8 bases matching TRBD2. The junction had 2 bases not matched to a gene; V was cut back by 5 bases and J by 6 bases. Germline lookup yields CDR1 SGHTA and CDR2 FQGTGA. This CDR3 contains 13 residues.